A selection of T cell receptor beta chains follows, all from one sample in a study of neurological immune-mediated disorders. From the 5' RACE reads, TCRdb called clonotypes with MiXCR, one entry per CDR3 protein. The sample has roughly 75,000 distinct CDR3 sequences; just over 2.5% are singletons. The specimen sequenced was PBMCs. The source of these receptors is a woman between 25 and 40 years old with multiple sclerosis. The CDR3 runs from the conserved cysteine through the conserved F or W. D genes are given only for firm matches. Clone size is not always given. Where it is, it says once, few, many or a class for expanded clones.

v_gene	abundance	j_gene	d_gene	CDR3aa	CDR3nt
TRBV29-1	many	TRBJ2-7	TRBD2	CSVELAGDYEQYF	TGCAGCGTTGAATTAGCGGGAGACTACGAGCAGTACTTC
TRBV6-5	NA	TRBJ2-1	NA	CASSLIPGDNEQFF	TGTGCCAGCAGCCTAATCCCAGGGGACAATGAGCAGTTCTTC
TRBV14	many	TRBJ2-2	TRBD2	CASSQHVAGGTGELFF	TGTGCCAGCAGCCAACATGTAGCGGGAGGGACCGGGGAGCTGTTTTTT
TRBV20-1	many	TRBJ2-7	TRBD2	CSATPSGLAGGEQYF	TGCAGTGCTACTCCTTCAGGGCTAGCGGGCGGGGAGCAGTACTTC
TRBV4-2	many	TRBJ1-4	NA	CASSRAEGSFNEKLFF	TGTGCCAGCAGCCGAGCAGAAGGATCGTTTAATGAAAAACTGTTTTTT
TRBV15	many	TRBJ2-7	TRBD2	CATSSRTSEYEQYF	TGTGCCACCAGCAGTCGGACTAGCGAGTACGAGCAGTACTTC
TRBV4-3	many	TRBJ2-2	NA	CASSQDPEGADTGELFF	TGCGCCAGCAGCCAAGATCCGGAGGGAGCGGACACCGGGGAGCTGTTTTTT
TRBV9	many	TRBJ1-2	TRBD1	CASSVGRTGDYGYTF	TGTGCCAGCAGCGTAGGCCGGACAGGGGACTATGGCTACACCTTC
TRBV12-3/TRBV12-4	many	TRBJ2-3	TRBD2	CASSQQRGNTDTQYF	TGTGCCAGCAGTCAGCAGCGGGGGAACACAGATACGCAGTATTTT
TRBV12-3/TRBV12-4	many	TRBJ1-4	TRBD1	CASSRDRGREKLFF	TGTGCCAGCAGCCGGGACAGGGGAAGGGAAAAACTGTTTTTT
TRBV7-9	many	TRBJ2-7	TRBD2	CASSRSSGSHVYEQYF	TGTGCCAGCAGCCGGTCTAGCGGGAGCCACGTTTACGAGCAGTACTTC
TRBV11-3	NA	TRBJ1-1	NA	CASSLPGGPFYKGWTEAFF	TGTGCCAGCAGCTTGCCCGGGGGACCTTTTTACAAGGGGTGGACTGAAGCTTTCTTT
TRBV5-1	many	TRBJ2-1	TRBD2	CASSLAGTRDEQFF	TGCGCCAGCAGCCTCGCCGGGACTAGGGATGAGCAGTTCTTC
TRBV7-2	many	TRBJ1-2	NA	CASSFGRVYYGYTF	TGTGCCAGCAGCTTCGGCAGGGTTTACTATGGCTACACCTTC
TRBV20-1	many	TRBJ2-7	TRBD2	CSARDGGREGRNEQYF	TGCAGTGCTAGGGATGGGGGGCGGGAGGGCCGAAACGAGCAGTACTTC
TRBV5-1	many	TRBJ2-5	NA	CASSLAQGRRRETQYF	TGCGCCAGCAGCTTGGCCCAGGGGAGGCGGAGGGAGACCCAGTACTTC
TRBV20-1	many	TRBJ2-1	TRBD2	CSAREREVRNEQFF	TGCAGTGCTAGAGAGCGGGAGGTTAGAAATGAGCAGTTCTTC
TRBV12-3/TRBV12-4	many	TRBJ2-3	NA	CASSPGHPTDTQYF	TGTGCCAGCAGTCCGGGACACCCCACAGATACGCAGTATTTT
TRBV27	many	TRBJ1-2	TRBD1	CASSLRGQGYGYTF	TGTGCCAGCAGTTTGAGGGGGCAAGGCTATGGCTACACCTTC
TRBV30	many	TRBJ2-7	NA	CAWSSSRYEQYF	TGTGCCTGGAGTTCGAGCCGCTACGAGCAGTACTTC
TRBV5-1	many	TRBJ2-7	NA	CASSLAYASYEQYF	TGCGCCAGCAGCTTGGCTTATGCTTCCTACGAGCAGTACTTC
TRBV20-1	many	TRBJ1-5	NA	CSVRAAGRNQPQHF	TGCAGTGTAAGAGCGGCAGGGAGGAACCAGCCCCAGCATTTT
TRBV28	many	TRBJ2-1	TRBD2	CASSAGLETYNEQFF	TGTGCCAGCAGTGCGGGACTAGAGACCTACAATGAGCAGTTCTTC
TRBV20-1	many	TRBJ1-6	TRBD1	CSGGQGSGAPLHF	TGCAGTGGGGGACAGGGGTCCGGGGCCCCCCTCCACTTT
TRBV5-1	many	TRBJ2-7	NA	CASSLQGHEQYF	TGCGCCAGCAGCTTGCAGGGACACGAGCAGTACTTC
TRBV20-1	NA	TRBJ1-4	TRBD1	CSASRDRAEEKLFF	TGCAGTGCTAGCCGGGACAGGGCGGAAGAAAAACTGTTTTTT
TRBV27	many	TRBJ2-1	TRBD2	CASSGLAGDNEQFF	TGTGCCAGCAGTGGCCTAGCGGGAGACAATGAGCAGTTCTTC
TRBV10-3	many	TRBJ2-1	NA	CAIGLAEYNEQFF	TGTGCCATCGGCTTAGCGGAGTACAATGAGCAGTTCTTC
TRBV4-3	NA	TRBJ1-3	TRBD1	CASSQDLRWDRVTKTIYF	TGCGCCAGCAGCCAAGATCTTCGTTGGGACAGGGTAACAAAAACCATATATTTT
TRBV2	many	TRBJ1-6	NA	CANRDGEGVNSPLHF	TGTGCCAACCGGGACGGTGAGGGGGTTAATTCACCCCTCCACTTT
TRBV10-3	many	TRBJ1-2	NA	CAIGPELMDRDYGYTF	TGTGCCATCGGGCCAGAGTTGATGGACAGAGACTATGGCTACACCTTC
TRBV24-1	many	TRBJ2-7	TRBD2	CATSDNGRGRYEQYF	TGTGCCACCAGTGATAACGGGAGGGGCCGTTACGAGCAGTACTTC
TRBV7-3	many	TRBJ2-7	TRBD1	CASSLTGGTGSHEQYF	TGTGCCAGCAGCTTAACGGGGGGGACAGGGAGCCACGAGCAGTACTTC
TRBV12-3/TRBV12-4	many	TRBJ2-2	NA	CASSPANTGELFF	TGTGCCAGCAGTCCGGCCAACACCGGGGAGCTGTTTTTT
TRBV11-2	many	TRBJ2-1	TRBD2	CASSGGTSGSSYNEQFF	TGTGCCAGCAGCGGCGGGACTAGCGGAAGCTCCTACAATGAGCAGTTCTTC
TRBV20-1	many	TRBJ2-7	TRBD2	CSAPPGLASYEQYF	TGCAGTGCTCCACCGGGACTAGCCTCCTACGAGCAGTACTTC
TRBV20-1	many	TRBJ2-3	TRBD2	CSGWGGEHTDTQYF	TGCAGTGGGTGGGGGGGGGAACACACAGATACGCAGTATTTT
TRBV5-1	many	TRBJ2-2	TRBD2	CASSLASGLNTGELFF	TGCGCCAGCAGCTTGGCTAGCGGGCTGAACACCGGGGAGCTGTTTTTT
TRBV7-6	many	TRBJ2-7	NA	CASSLLDSYEQYF	TGTGCCAGCAGCTTATTGGACTCCTACGAGCAGTACTTC
TRBV11-2	many	TRBJ2-7	NA	CASSLGFSSYEQYF	TGTGCCAGCAGCTTAGGGTTTTCCTCCTACGAGCAGTACTTC
TRBV20-1	many	TRBJ2-7	NA	CSATGGGQVDEQYF	TGCAGTGCCACGGGTGGGGGGCAAGTCGACGAGCAGTACTTC